This T cell receptor (beta chain) was sequenced for a study of blood T cell repertoires in COVID-19. Study details: Material from acute and convalescent COVID-19 was sourced from the United States, Italy and Spain.

V lost 1 base and J 6 bases, leaving 7 bases between the germline ends. This CDR3 has 13 residues. The germline V gene encodes CDR1 SGHAT and CDR2 FQNNGV. This clone has a handful of counts. The sample holds other DNA sequences that translate to the same CDR3. Some clones are missing from TCRdb's copy, which holds only in-frame ones; the method was immunoSEQ multiplex PCR. The sample yields around 140,000 clones, 70% to 85% seen once. This chain connects TRBV11-2 to TRBJ1-5; unclear D gene. The sample was peripheral blood. This sequence originates from a woman at least 80 years old with acute or convalescent COVID-19. The CDR3 is CASSLGLAQPQHF. In DNA, the CDR3 is TGTGCCAGCAGCTTAGGACTCGCTCAGCCCCAGCATTTT.